This T cell receptor beta chain was profiled in a study of T cell repertoires in urothelial bladder cancer (dated by TCRdb to between 2018 and 2021). In terms of the full investigation: Of the approximately twelve resected lesions, three were clinical stage cT0, three were cTa, three were cT1 and three were cT2 or greater. A total of around 12 patients who had bladder lesions and were undergoing transurethral resection were prospectively identified. TCR repertoire clonality in bladder tumors was compared with TCR repertoire clonality in benign bladder inflammation. Approximately 11 resected bladder lesions, made up of urothelial carcinoma (UC+) and benign (UC-) specimens, were studied. Paper-wide results and their limitations: A single T-cell clone reached up to roughly 17% of infiltrating lymphocytes in carcinoma specimens, compared with less than 2.5% in benign specimens. Carcinoma specimens had a median tumor infiltrating lymphocyte percentage of 2% to 2.5%, while benign specimens had a median of about 12%. Urothelial carcinoma specimens contained fewer T cells than benign specimens, with a median of approximately 5,000 versus 26,000.

With respect to this clone: Its antigen is unknown. Base quality data are lacking; no much larger clone is found one base away.

The TCR beta chain CDR3 region was sequenced with the immunoSEQ assay. The source study handled its data this way. T-cell fraction, clonal dominance and maximum TCR clone frequency were calculated for each specimen. Drawn from immuneACCESS, this table holds only the in-frame rearrangements with V and J called that TCRdb kept. Clones are partly lost; checked studies trace under half to an unresolved V gene and leave the rest unexplained. Clone size and the V and J calls come from that table; the DNA yielded D and trimming. Present in this sample are some 14,000 clones, around two thirds of which were seen just once. The ten largest make up approximately 9% of the sample. At transurethral resection, specimens of the bladder lesions were collected and then stored at -80C. From bladder specimens obtained at transurethral resection, DNA was extracted. CDR1 and CDR2, per the germline V gene, are SGHTA and FQGNSA. Trimming accounts for 5 bases at V and 2 bases at J, while the number of junction bases matched to no gene is 4. From its cysteine to its phenylalanine, the CDR3 spans 14 amino acids. This entry keeps only the CDR3 DNA: 42 bases, framed from base 1.

Sample: tumor-infiltrating cells from bladder cancer. The source is a human donor with urothelial carcinoma. Recombination linked TRBV7-2 to TRBJ2-3, and TRBD2 aligns with 7 junction nucleotides. The CDR3 corresponds to CASSRTSYTDTQYF. The sequence in DNA is TGTGCCAGCAGCCGGACTAGTTACACAGATACGCAGTATTTT.